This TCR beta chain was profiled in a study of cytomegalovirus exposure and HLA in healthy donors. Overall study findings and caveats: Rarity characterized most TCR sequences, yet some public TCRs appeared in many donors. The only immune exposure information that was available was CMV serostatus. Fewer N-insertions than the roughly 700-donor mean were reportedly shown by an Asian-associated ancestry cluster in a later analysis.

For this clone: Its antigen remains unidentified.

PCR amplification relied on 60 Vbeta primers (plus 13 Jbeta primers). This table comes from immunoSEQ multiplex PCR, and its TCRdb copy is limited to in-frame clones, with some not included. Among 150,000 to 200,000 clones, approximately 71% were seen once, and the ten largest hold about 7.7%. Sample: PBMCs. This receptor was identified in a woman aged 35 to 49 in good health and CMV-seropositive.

CDR3 DNA sequence: TGTGCCAGCAGCATCGAGAAGTGCCAGCCCCAGCATTTT. Its translation: CASSIEKCQPQHF. The rearrangement uses TRBV21-1 and TRBJ1-5. TRBV21-1 is shown as a pseudogene. The CDR3 runs 13 residues.